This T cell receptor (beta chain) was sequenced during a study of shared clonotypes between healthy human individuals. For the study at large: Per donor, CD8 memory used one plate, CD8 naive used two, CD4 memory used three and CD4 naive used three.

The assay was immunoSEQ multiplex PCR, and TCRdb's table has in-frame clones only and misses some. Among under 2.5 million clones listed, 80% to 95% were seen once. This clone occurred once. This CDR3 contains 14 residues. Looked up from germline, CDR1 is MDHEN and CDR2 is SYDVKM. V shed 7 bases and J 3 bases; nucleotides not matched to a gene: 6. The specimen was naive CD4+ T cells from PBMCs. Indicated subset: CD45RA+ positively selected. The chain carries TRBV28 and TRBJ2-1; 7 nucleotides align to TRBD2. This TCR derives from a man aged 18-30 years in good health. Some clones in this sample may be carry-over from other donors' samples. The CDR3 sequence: CASIEGGSYNEQFF. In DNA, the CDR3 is TGTGCCAGCATTGAGGGAGGGAGCTACAATGAGCAGTTCTTC.